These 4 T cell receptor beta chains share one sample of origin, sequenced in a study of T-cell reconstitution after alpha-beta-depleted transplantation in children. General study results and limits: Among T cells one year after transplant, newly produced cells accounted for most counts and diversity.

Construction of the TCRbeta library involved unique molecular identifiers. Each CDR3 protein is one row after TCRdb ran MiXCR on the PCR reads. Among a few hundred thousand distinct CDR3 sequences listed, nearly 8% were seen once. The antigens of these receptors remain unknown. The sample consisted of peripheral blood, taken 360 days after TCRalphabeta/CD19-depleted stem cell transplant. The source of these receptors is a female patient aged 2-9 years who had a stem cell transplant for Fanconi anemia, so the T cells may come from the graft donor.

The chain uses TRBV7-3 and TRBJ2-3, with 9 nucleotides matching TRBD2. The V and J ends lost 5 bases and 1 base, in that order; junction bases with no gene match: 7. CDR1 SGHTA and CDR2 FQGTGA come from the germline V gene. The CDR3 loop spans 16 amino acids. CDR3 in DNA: TGTGCCAGCAGCCCGACTAGCGGTCCCCGCACAGATACGCAGTATTTT. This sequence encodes CASSPTSGPRTDTQYF. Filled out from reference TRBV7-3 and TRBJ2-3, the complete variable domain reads GAGVSQTPSNKVTEKGKYVELRCDPISGHTALYWYRQSLGQGPEFLIYFQGTGAADDSGLPNDRFFAVRPEGSVSTLKIQRTERGDSAVYLCASSPTSGPRTDTQYFGPGTRLTVL.

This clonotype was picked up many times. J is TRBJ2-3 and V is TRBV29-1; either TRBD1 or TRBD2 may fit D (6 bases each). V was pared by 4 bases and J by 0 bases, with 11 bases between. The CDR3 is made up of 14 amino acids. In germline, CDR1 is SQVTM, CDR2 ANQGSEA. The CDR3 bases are TGCAGCGTTGCGGAGGGGGGAAGCACAGATACGCAGTATTTT. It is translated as CSVAEGGSTDTQYF.

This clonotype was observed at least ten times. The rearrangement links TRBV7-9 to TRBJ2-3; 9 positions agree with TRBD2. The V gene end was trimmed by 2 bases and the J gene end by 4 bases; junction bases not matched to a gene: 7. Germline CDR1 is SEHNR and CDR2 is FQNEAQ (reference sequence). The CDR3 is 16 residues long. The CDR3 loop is CASSLRLAGISDTQYF. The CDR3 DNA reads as TGTGCCAGCAGCTTAAGGCTAGCGGGAATTTCAGATACGCAGTATTTT.

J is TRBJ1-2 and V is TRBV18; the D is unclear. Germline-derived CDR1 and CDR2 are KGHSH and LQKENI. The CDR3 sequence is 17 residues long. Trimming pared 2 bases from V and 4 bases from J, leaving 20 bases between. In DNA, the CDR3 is TGTGCCAGCTCACCAGCGCAGGCACGCGTACTGCCCTATGGCTACACCTTC. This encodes CASSPAQARVLPYGYTF.